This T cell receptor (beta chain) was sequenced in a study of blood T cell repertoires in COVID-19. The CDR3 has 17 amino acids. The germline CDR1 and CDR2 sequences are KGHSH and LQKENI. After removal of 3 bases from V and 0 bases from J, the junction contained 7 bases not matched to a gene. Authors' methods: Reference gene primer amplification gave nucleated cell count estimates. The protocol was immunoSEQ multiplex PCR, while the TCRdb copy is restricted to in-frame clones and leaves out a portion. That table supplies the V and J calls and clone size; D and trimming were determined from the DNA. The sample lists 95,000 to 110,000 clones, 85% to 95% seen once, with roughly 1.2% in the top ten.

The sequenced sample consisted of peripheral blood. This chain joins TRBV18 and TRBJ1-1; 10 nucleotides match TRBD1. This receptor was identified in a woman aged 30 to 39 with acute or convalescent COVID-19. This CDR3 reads CASSPTEGQGLNTEAFF. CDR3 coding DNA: TGTGCCAGCTCACCGACCGAGGGACAGGGGTTGAACACTGAAGCTTTCTTT.